The 22 T cell receptor beta chains below all came from one sample that was sequenced in a study of shared clonotypes between healthy human individuals. This table comes from immunoSEQ multiplex PCR, and its TCRdb copy is limited to in-frame clones, with some not included. The sample yields roughly 1,800,000 clones, 85% to 95% seen once. Naive CD8 cells lacked CD45RO, underwent positive selection for CCR7 and left out terminally differentiated effector memory CD45RA+ cells. The sequenced material came from naive CD8+ T cells sorted from blood. Receptors originate from a man between 18 and 29 years old in good health.

This clone was recorded only once. The J gene is TRBJ2-5, the V gene TRBV6-1; tentative D call: TRBD1 (6 bases). Looked up from germline, CDR1 is MNHNS and CDR2 is SASEGT. The CDR3 has 15 residues. Trimming took 1 base from V and 0 from J, leaving 9 bases between them. The CDR3 DNA is TGTGCCAGCAGTGAAGATACAGGGAACCAAGAGACCCAGTACTTC. It is translated as CASSEDTGNQETQYF.

V and J are TRBV7-9 and TRBJ2-7; D might be TRBD1 (6 bases). The CDR3 covers 13 residues. V lost 4 bases and J lost 3, with 10 bases in between. In germline, CDR1 is SEHNR, CDR2 FQNEAQ (reference sequence). CDR3 in amino acids: CASSYGDIYEQYF. CDR3 coding DNA: TGTGCCAGCAGCTACGGGGACATCTACGAGCAGTACTTC.

This clone has only one observation. This sequence joins TRBV4-1 and TRBJ2-7; the D gene is possibly TRBD2 (6 bases). Germline V CDR1 and CDR2: MGHRA, YSYEKL. The CDR3 contains 15 residues. Trimming removed 5 bases at V and 0 bases at J, with 14 bases between. CDR3 loop: CASSVRDSGSYEQYF. CDR3 DNA sequence: TGCGCCAGCAGCGTCCGGGACTCGGGCTCCTACGAGCAGTACTTC.

The V gene is TRBV30, the J gene TRBJ2-1, with 7 bases that match TRBD2. The CDR3 length is 13 residues. Germline CDR1 GTSNPN, CDR2 SVGIG (reference sequence). V lost 4 bases and J lost 7; bases outside the gene matches: 7. CDR3 in DNA: TGTGCCTGGATCGATGGGGGGGGAAATGAGCAGTTCTTC. Its protein product is CAWIDGGGNEQFF.

CDR3 sequence: CASKPTGTGINYGYTF. The CDR3 DNA sequence: TGTGCCAGCAAACCGACCGGGACAGGGATTAACTATGGCTACACCTTC. The chain recombines TRBV19 with TRBJ1-2, with 9 positions matching TRBD1. From germline, CDR1 is LNHDA and CDR2 SQIVND (reference sequence). This CDR3 contains 16 residues. Trimming took 9 bases from V and 1 from J; bases not matched to a gene: 12.

The chain uses TRBV4-3 and TRBJ2-7; 7 bases are shared with TRBD2. Germline V gives CDR1 LGHNA, CDR2 YSLEER. The CDR3 has 15 amino acids. J lost 2 bases, V lost 2 bases, and 6 bases had no gene match. The CDR3 sequence is CASSQILAEAYEQYF. CDR3 nucleotide sequence: TGCGCCAGCAGCCAAATTCTAGCGGAGGCCTACGAGCAGTACTTC.

In the case of this clone: Other DNA sequences of this sample code for an identical CDR3. The chain is built from TRBV5-1 and TRBJ2-5; D possibly corresponds to TRBD2 (6 bases). Germline V gives CDR1 SGHRS, CDR2 YFSETQ. The CDR3 runs 14 residues. Trimming stripped 0 bases from V and 2 bases from J, with 8 bases between. CDR3: CASSLDAGQETQYF. The CDR3 nucleotides are TGCGCCAGCAGCTTGGATGCGGGGCAAGAGACCCAGTACTTC.

This CDR3 reads CASRSGAMDHQPQHF. CDR3 nucleotides: TGTGCCAGCAGGAGCGGGGCAATGGACCATCAGCCCCAGCATTTT. The chain has TRBV27 and TRBJ1-5; a possible D gene is TRBD1 (5 bases). V was cut by 6 bases and J by 5 bases, with 17 bases left in between. CDR1 and CDR2 (germline): MNHEY, SMNVEV (reference sequence). The CDR3 consists of 15 residues.

This sequence joins TRBV5-6 and TRBJ1-4; TRBD1 is a possible D gene (5 bases). Germline lookup yields CDR1 SGHDT and CDR2 YYEEEE. The V and J ends lost 3 bases and 10 bases respectively, with 25 bases between them. The CDR3 extends over 17 amino acids. CDR3 protein: CASSYSGWGLPEGKLFF. The CDR3 DNA reads TGTGCCAGCAGCTACAGCGGTTGGGGCCTTCCGGAGGGAAAACTGTTTTTT.

This clone appeared a single time. The chain has TRBV6-5 and TRBJ2-2, with 10 bases matching TRBD2. Germline V gene data show CDR1 as MNHEY and CDR2 as SVGAGI. The V gene end was trimmed by 6 bases and the J gene end by 5 bases; junction bases not matched to a gene: 6. This CDR3 is 15 amino acids long. The CDR3: CASSLAGVGTGELFF. DNA for the CDR3: TGTGCCAGCAGCCTAGCGGGAGTAGGGACCGGGGAGCTGTTTTTT.

On this clone itself: Within the sample, other DNA sequences also encode this same CDR3. The chain employs TRBV7-6 and TRBJ2-7, with 8 bases identical to TRBD1. The CDR3 is 15 amino acids. CDR1 and CDR2 (germline): SGHVS, FNYEAQ. V gave up 1 base and J gave up 4 bases; unmatched junction bases: 6. The CDR3 loop is CASSLGQGLSYEQYF. The CDR3 DNA reads as TGTGCCAGCAGCTTAGGACAGGGGTTAAGTTACGAGCAGTACTTC.

V is TRBV4-1 and J is TRBJ2-3; D is undetermined. Trimming shortened V by 0 bases and J by 2 bases, and 12 bases separated the two germline ends. This CDR3 contains 16 residues. Germline V lookup: CDR1 MGHRA, CDR2 YSYEKL. The CDR3: CASSQERKYFTDTQYF. The CDR3 DNA reads TGCGCCAGCAGCCAAGAAAGGAAATACTTCACAGATACGCAGTATTTT.

This clone was detected once. At the DNA level, this CDR3 is encoded by other sequences in the same sample as well. V and J are TRBV6-1 and TRBJ1-6, with no clear D. This CDR3 has 15 amino acids. CDR1 MNHNS and CDR2 SASEGT come from the germline V gene. The V and J ends lost 8 bases and 0 bases respectively, with 11 bases between them. CDR3 DNA sequence: TGTGCCAGCTATGAGGAGGGCTCCTATAATTCACCCCTCCACTTT. Amino acid sequence: CASYEEGSYNSPLHF.

This chain connects TRBV13 to TRBJ2-3, with 8 bases fitting TRBD2. CDR3 length equals 16 residues. Per germline, CDR1 PRHDT and CDR2 FYEKMQ (reference sequence). V lost 2 bases to trimming and J lost 2 bases; unmatched junction nucleotides: 6. The CDR3 nucleotides read TGTGCCAGCAGCTTACCGAGCGGGGGCTCCACAGATACGCAGTATTTT. Translation gives CASSLPSGGSTDTQYF.

The V gene is TRBV5-8, the J gene TRBJ2-1; D gene uncertain. Germline V gene data show CDR1 as SGHTS and CDR2 as YDEGEE. V was shortened by 0 bases and J by 8 bases, with 6 bases between the two germline ends. The CDR3 has 12 residues. CDR3 DNA: TGTGCCAGCAGCTTGGCGGCATATGAGCAGTTCTTC. Protein product: CASSLAAYEQFF. The whole variable domain, filled in from reference TRBV5-8 and TRBJ2-1, reads EAGVTQSPTHLIKTRGQQATLRCSPISGHTSVYWYQQALGLGLQFLLWYDEGEERNRGNFPPRFSGRQFPNYSSELNVNALELEDSALYLCASSLAAYEQFFGPGTRLTVL.

J is TRBJ2-7 and V is TRBV4-3; tentatively, D is TRBD2 (6 bases). Trimming shortened V by 1 base and J by 4 bases, and 14 bases separated the two germline ends. Germline lookup yields CDR1 LGHNA and CDR2 YSLEER. The CDR3 covers 15 residues. Written as DNA, the CDR3 is TGCGCCAGCAGCCAAGTCCCGGGGGTGGGATACGAGCAGTACTTC. This codes for CASSQVPGVGYEQYF.

On this clone itself: This specimen includes other DNA sequences encoding the same CDR3. The CDR3 here is CASSLWGATEAFF. CDR3 sequence (DNA): TGTGCCAGCAGTTTATGGGGGGCCACTGAAGCTTTCTTT. The chain couples TRBV27 to TRBJ1-1; a possible D gene is TRBD1 (6 bases). Per germline, CDR1 MNHEY and CDR2 SMNVEV (reference sequence). V was cut by 1 base and J by 4 bases, with 7 bases left in between. The CDR3 contains 13 residues.

This clone was detected only a few times. V and J are TRBV23-1 and TRBJ1-3, with 8 positions matching TRBD1. TRBV23-1 is recorded as an ORF, its role being uncertain. This CDR3 spans 12 amino acids. The CDR3, as DNA: TGCGCGCAGGGGGCGCGAGGAAACACCATATATTTT. Its protein product is CAQGARGNTIYF.

The rearrangement joins TRBV19 to TRBJ1-6, with 7 positions matching TRBD1. V gave up 0 bases and J gave up 15 bases; unmatched junction bases: 2. The CDR3 is 12 amino acids. Per the germline V gene, CDR1 is LNHDA and CDR2 is SQIVND (reference sequence). The CDR3 DNA reads TGTGCCAGTAGTATAGATGGGGACAGCCTCCACTTT. Translation: CASSIDGDSLHF.

The rearrangement joins TRBV27 to TRBJ2-1; D remains unclear. Trimming cost V 3 bases and J 5 bases, with 11 bases left between them. The CDR3 spans 14 residues. Germline V CDR1 and CDR2: MNHEY, SMNVEV (reference sequence). The CDR3 DNA sequence: TGTGCCAGCAGTTTTTTTGTAGGAGACAATGAGCAGTTCTTC. It encodes CASSFFVGDNEQFF.

V usage is TRBV9 and J usage is TRBJ2-2, with D possibly being TRBD2 (6 bases). The V and J ends lost 4 bases and 3 bases respectively, with 10 bases between them. The CDR3 spans 14 residues. Germline values: CDR1 SGDLS, CDR2 YYNGEE. The CDR3 reads CASSISGYTGELFF. CDR3 nucleotide sequence: TGTGCCAGCAGCATAAGCGGGTACACCGGGGAGCTGTTTTTT.

The chain links TRBV2 to TRBJ2-2; TRBD1 matches 7 bases. CDR3 length: 15 residues. J was trimmed by 13 bases and V by 6 bases; bases with no gene match: 17. CDR1 is SNHLY, CDR2 FYNNEI, per germline. CDR3 DNA sequence: TGTGCCAGCAGCACCGGGACAGAGCACAAGAACCCGCTGTTTTTT. Residues: CASSTGTEHKNPLFF. The full variable domain, completed using reference TRBV2 and TRBJ2-2, is EPEVTQTPSHQVTQMGQEVILRCVPISNHLYFYWYRQILGQKVEFLVSFYNNEISEKSEIFDDQFSVERPDGSNFTLKIRSTKLEDSAMYFCASSTGTEHKNPLFFGEGSRLTVL.